Presented here are 10 T cell receptor beta chains from one specimen sequenced in a study of OX40 agonist ivuxolimab in advanced cancers. The assay was immunoSEQ multiplex PCR, and TCRdb's table has in-frame clones only and misses some. Here the sample spans fewer than 90,000 clones, 80% to 90% being singletons. The sample in question was CD4+ or CD8+ T cells sorted from blood, obtained in a trial of the OX40 agonist ivuxolimab. These receptors were collected from an adult with an advanced solid tumor such as melanoma, head and neck, liver or kidney cancer.

The chain carries TRBV28 and TRBJ1-1; D is undetermined. The V gene lost 3 bases and the J gene lost 10 bases, with 15 bases spanning the gap. CDR3 size: 13 residues. In germline, CDR1 is MDHEN, CDR2 SYDVKM. The CDR3 nucleotides read TGTGCCAGCAGTTTGGGCGGCAAATGGGTAGCTTTCTTT. Translated, it gives CASSLGGKWVAFF.

The rearrangement links TRBV7-3 to TRBJ2-1, with 13 bases that match TRBD2. V shed 6 bases and J 12 bases; nucleotides not matched to a gene: 8. In germline, CDR1 is SGHTA, CDR2 FQGTGA. The CDR3 runs 14 residues. The CDR3 DNA follows: TGTGCCAGCAGTCCAGGACTAGCGGGGGAGCCGCAGTTCTTC. Translated: CASSPGLAGEPQFF.

This chain connects TRBV30 to TRBJ2-2; maybe TRBD1 (6 bases). CDR3 length equals 13 residues. CDR1 and CDR2 (germline): GTSNPN, SVGIG (reference sequence). Trimming removed 4 bases at V and 4 bases at J, with 10 bases between. The CDR3 here is CAWNRDITGELFF. CDR3 nucleotides: TGTGCCTGGAACAGGGATATCACCGGGGAGCTGTTTTTT.

This chain joins TRBV28 and TRBJ1-2; TRBD1 matches 11 bases. The V gene's germline CDR1 is MDHEN and CDR2 SYDVKM. The CDR3 consists of 13 residues. Trimming cost V 8 bases and J 5 bases; bases outside gene matches: 4. The chain's CDR3 is CASGTGGFYGYTF. For the CDR3, the DNA is TGTGCCAGCGGGACAGGGGGGTTTTATGGCTACACCTTC.

In its sample, this clone was seen once. CDR3 sequence (DNA): TGTGCCAGCAGTTGGGGGGGCAGCTCCTACGAGCAGTACTTC. It yields the protein CASSWGGSSYEQYF. The chain employs TRBV6-6 and TRBJ2-7; weak D call: TRBD2 (7 bases). The V gene lost 4 bases and the J gene lost 0 bases, with 10 bases spanning the gap. This CDR3 comprises 14 residues. CDR1 is MNHNY, CDR2 SVGAGI, per germline (reference sequence).

This chain uses TRBV27 with TRBJ2-7, with TRBD1 matching over 8 bases. Trimming cost V 2 bases and J 6 bases; bases outside gene matches: 6. Per the germline V gene, CDR1 is MNHEY and CDR2 is SMNVEV (reference sequence). The CDR3 loop spans 14 amino acids. The CDR3 DNA sequence: TGTGCCAGCAGTTTAGGACAGGGAAGGTCCGAGCAGTACTTC. Residues: CASSLGQGRSEQYF.

The V and J genes are TRBV11-2 and TRBJ2-3; D not resolved. The CDR3 sequence is 15 residues long. V lost 5 bases to trimming and J lost 0 bases, with 12 bases between them. Germline V lookup: CDR1 SGHAT, CDR2 FQNNGV. CDR3 in amino acids: CASSLLVSSTDTQYF. The CDR3 nucleotides are TGTGCCAGCAGCCTTTTAGTGAGCAGCACAGATACGCAGTATTTT.

The chain combines TRBV7-3 with TRBJ1-1; 7 positions agree with TRBD1. This CDR3 spans 12 amino acids. CDR1 and CDR2 from the germline V gene are SGHTA and FQGTGA. The J segment lost 11 bases and the V segment lost 5 bases, leaving 8 bases of the junction unmatched. The CDR3 DNA follows: TGTGCCAGCAGCGAGAAGGGGGCGGTCGCTTTCTTT. Translating gives CASSEKGAVAFF.

This chain uses TRBV6-5 with TRBJ2-5; 9 bases agree with TRBD2. CDR3 size: 12 residues. Germline-derived CDR1 and CDR2 are MNHEY and SVGAGI. Trimming removed 8 bases from V and 5 bases from J; junction bases left unmatched: 3. CDR3: CASGTSLETQYF. The CDR3 bases are TGTGCCAGCGGGACTAGCTTGGAGACCCAGTACTTC.

This clone was observed a handful of times. The rearrangement uses TRBV11-2 and TRBJ1-2; no clear D gene. V lost 4 bases and J 6 bases, leaving 9 bases between the germline ends. The CDR3 contains 12 residues. Germline CDR1 SGHAT, CDR2 FQNNGV. CDR3 amino acids: CASSSRSHGYTF. The CDR3 DNA reads as TGTGCCAGCAGCTCCCGTAGTCATGGCTACACCTTC.